The present T cell receptor (beta chain) was sequenced within a study of a mutant IDH1 vaccine in newly diagnosed glioma. Overall study: Prior therapy was radiotherapy, temozolomide, or both; most received both.

Indicated time point: week 35, safety follow-up. One vaccine dose held 300 ug of mutant IDH1 20-mer peptide and came with topical imiquimod. Remarks on this clone: Its antigen is undetermined.

This table comes from immunoSEQ multiplex PCR, and its TCRdb copy is limited to in-frame clones, with some not included. The sample has 73,000 or so clones, less than 90% seen once. The CDR3 has 14 amino acids. CDR1 GTSNPN and CDR2 SVGIG come from the germline V gene (reference sequence). Trimming cost V 3 bases and J 8 bases; bases outside gene matches: 12. This TCR derives from a young man with glioma. V gene TRBV30 combines with J gene TRBJ1-2; 7 bases agree with TRBD1. This material consisted of PBMCs, taken from a glioma patient whose treatment included an IDH1 peptide vaccine. The CDR3 loop is CAWRGDSPWGGYTF. CDR3 coding DNA: TGTGCCTGGAGAGGGGACAGCCCTTGGGGAGGCTACACCTTC.